This T cell receptor beta chain comes out of a study of blood T cell repertoires in COVID-19. Across the study: Researchers got acute and convalescent COVID-19 samples from the United States, Italy and Spain. From T cells, B-cell-depleted T cells, or PBMCs came the material, which was cDNA or gDNA.

The germline V gene has CDR1 SGHRS and CDR2 YFSETQ. The CDR3 is made up of 15 amino acids. Trimming at V came to 1 base and at J to 5 bases, leaving 7 bases not matched to a gene. Sequencing was performed with immunoSEQ multiplex PCR; in TCRdb, only in-frame clones are kept and a portion is missing. Here the sample spans about 93,000 clones, almost 80% being singletons. The sample was peripheral blood. The source is a human donor in a cohort sampled during active COVID-19. The chain carries TRBV5-1 and TRBJ2-5, with 8 nucleotides matching TRBD2. The CDR3 DNA sequence: TGCGCCAGCAGCTTGTGGACTAGCCCGGTTGAGACCCAGTACTTC. Amino acid sequence: CASSLWTSPVETQYF.